This entry concerns a single TCR beta chain. Sequencing used immunoSEQ multiplex PCR; TCRdb keeps in-frame clones, though not all of them. The sample shows just under 150,000 clones, about 87% of them seen only once. The sample comes from a study of blood T cell repertoires in COVID-19. Per the germline V gene, CDR1 is SGHNT and CDR2 is YYREEE (reference sequence). The CDR3 loop spans 13 amino acids. Sequenced input: peripheral blood. The chain is built from TRBV5-4 and TRBJ2-2, with D possibly being TRBD1 (6 bases). This sequence was found in a woman in her forties or fifties with active or convalescent COVID-19. The CDR3 DNA is TGTGGCACAAAGGGGGAGAACACCGGGGAGCTGTTTTTT. Its protein is CGTKGENTGELFF.